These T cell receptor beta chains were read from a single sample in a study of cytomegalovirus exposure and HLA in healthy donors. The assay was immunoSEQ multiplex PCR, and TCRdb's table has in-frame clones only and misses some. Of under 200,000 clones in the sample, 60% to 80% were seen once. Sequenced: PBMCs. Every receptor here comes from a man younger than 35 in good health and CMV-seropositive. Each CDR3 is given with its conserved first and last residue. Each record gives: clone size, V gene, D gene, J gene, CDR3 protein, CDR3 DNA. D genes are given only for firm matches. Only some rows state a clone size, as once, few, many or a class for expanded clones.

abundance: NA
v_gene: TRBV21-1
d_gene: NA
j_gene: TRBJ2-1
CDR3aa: CASSKGEGLSYNEQFF
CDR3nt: TGTGCCAGCAGCAAAGGCGAAGGACTATCCTACAATGAGCAGTTCTTC

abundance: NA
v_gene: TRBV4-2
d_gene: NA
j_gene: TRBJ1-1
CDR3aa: CASSQRQDLNTEAFF
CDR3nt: TGTGCCAGCAGCCAGCGACAGGACTTGAACACTGAAGCTTTCTTT

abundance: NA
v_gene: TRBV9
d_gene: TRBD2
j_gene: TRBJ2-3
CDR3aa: CASSVLAGGPTDTQYF
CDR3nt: TGTGCCAGCAGCGTACTAGCGGGGGGGCCCACAGATACGCAGTATTTT

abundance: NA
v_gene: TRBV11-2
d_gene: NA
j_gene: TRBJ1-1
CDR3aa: CASSLMAVTEAFF
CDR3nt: TGTGCCAGCAGCTTAATGGCCGTCACTGAAGCTTTCTTT

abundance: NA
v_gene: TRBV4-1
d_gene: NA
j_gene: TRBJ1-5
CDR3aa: CASSQGQALGQPQHF
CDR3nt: TGCGCCAGCAGCCAAGGTCAGGCTTTAGGTCAGCCCCAGCATTTT

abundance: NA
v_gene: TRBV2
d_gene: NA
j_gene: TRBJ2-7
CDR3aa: CASSEADPGEQYF
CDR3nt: TGTGCCAGCAGTGAAGCCGATCCGGGCGAGCAGTACTTC

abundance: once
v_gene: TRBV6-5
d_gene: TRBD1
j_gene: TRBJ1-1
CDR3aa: CASGQGAPEAFF
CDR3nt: TGTGCCAGCGGACAGGGGGCCCCTGAAGCTTTCTTT

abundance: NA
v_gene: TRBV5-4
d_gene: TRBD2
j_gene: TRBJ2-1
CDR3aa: CASSLEGLAGGLNSYNEQFF
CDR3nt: TGTGCCAGCAGCTTGGAGGGGCTAGCGGGGGGGCTTAACTCCTACAATGAGCAGTTCTTC

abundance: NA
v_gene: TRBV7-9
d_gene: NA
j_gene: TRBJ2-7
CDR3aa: CASSLRQTYEQYF
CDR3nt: TGTGCCAGCAGCTTACGACAGACCTACGAGCAGTACTTC

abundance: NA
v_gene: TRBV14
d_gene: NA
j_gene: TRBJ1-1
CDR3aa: CASSQYQGGTEAFF
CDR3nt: TGTGCCAGCAGCCAGTACCAGGGAGGCACTGAAGCTTTCTTT

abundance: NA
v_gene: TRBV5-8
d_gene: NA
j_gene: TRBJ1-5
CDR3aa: CASRPRSFGNQPQHF
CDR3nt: TGTGCCAGCAGACCAAGGAGTTTTGGCAATCAGCCCCAGCATTTT

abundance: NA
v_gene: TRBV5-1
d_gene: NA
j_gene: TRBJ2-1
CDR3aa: CTSSNPPNEQFF
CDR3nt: TGCACCAGCTCCAATCCCCCCAATGAGCAGTTCTTC

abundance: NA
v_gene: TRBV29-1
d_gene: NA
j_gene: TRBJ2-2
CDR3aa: CSVDTDNTGELFF
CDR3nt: TGCAGCGTTGATACTGATAACACCGGGGAGCTGTTTTTT

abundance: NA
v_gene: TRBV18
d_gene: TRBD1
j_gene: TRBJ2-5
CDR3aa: CASSTNRGETQYF
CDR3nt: TGTGCCAGCTCAACCAACAGGGGGGAGACCCAGTACTTC

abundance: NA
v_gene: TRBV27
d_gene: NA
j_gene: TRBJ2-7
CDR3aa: CASSLGRGITYEQYF
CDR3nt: TGTGCCAGCAGTTTAGGCAGGGGCATAACCTACGAGCAGTACTTC

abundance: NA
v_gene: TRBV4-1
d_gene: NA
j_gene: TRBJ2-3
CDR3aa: CASSQGRGARTDTQYF
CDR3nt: TGCGCCAGCAGCCAAGGTCGGGGGGCGCGGACAGATACGCAGTATTTT

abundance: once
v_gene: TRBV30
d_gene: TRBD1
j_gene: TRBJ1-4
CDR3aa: CAWSVFWDRKELFF
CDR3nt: TGTGCCTGGAGTGTTTTTTGGGACAGGAAAGAACTGTTTTTT

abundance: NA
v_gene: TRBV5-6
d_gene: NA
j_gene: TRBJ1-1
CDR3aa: CASSPPQGTEAFF
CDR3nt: TGTGCCAGCAGCCCCCCCCAGGGGACTGAAGCTTTCTTT

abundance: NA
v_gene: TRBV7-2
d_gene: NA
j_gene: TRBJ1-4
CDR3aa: CASSTGTGEKLFF
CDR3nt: TGTGCCAGCAGCACCGGCACAGGTGAAAAACTGTTTTTT

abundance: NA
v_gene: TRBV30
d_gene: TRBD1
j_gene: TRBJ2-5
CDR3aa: CAWSLMTGKQETQYF
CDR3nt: TGTGCCTGGAGTTTAATGACAGGGAAGCAAGAGACCCAGTACTTC

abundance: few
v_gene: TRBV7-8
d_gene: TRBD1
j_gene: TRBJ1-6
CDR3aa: CASSLKGQGYRSSYNSPLHF
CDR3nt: TGTGCCAGCAGCTTAAAGGGACAGGGATATAGGAGCTCCTATAATTCACCCCTCCACTTT

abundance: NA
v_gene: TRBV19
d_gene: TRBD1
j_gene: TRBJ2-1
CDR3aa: CASSWTGDFLGEQFF
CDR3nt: TGTGCCAGTAGTTGGACAGGGGATTTTTTAGGTGAGCAGTTCTTC

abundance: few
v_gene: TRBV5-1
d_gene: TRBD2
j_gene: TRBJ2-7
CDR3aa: CASSVTGTNVGEQYF
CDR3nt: TGCGCCAGCAGCGTAACCGGGACTAACGTCGGCGAGCAGTACTTC

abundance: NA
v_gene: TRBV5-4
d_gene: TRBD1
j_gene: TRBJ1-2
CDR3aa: CASSQQGMVSGTF
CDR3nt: TGTGCCAGCAGCCAACAGGGGATGGTGAGCGGAACCTTC

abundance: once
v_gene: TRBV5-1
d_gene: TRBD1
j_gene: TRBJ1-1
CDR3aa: CASSLGGQGDTEAFF
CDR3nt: TGCGCCAGCAGCTTGGGCGGACAGGGTGACACTGAAGCTTTCTTT

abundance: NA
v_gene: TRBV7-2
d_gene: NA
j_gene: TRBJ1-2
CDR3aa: CASSLGSRYYGYTF
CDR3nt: TGTGCCAGCAGCCTAGGTTCCAGATACTATGGCTACACCTTC

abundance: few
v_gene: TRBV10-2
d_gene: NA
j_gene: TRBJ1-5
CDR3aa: CASSEFRGEPQHF
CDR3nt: TGCGCCAGCAGTGAGTTCCGGGGAGAGCCCCAGCATTTT

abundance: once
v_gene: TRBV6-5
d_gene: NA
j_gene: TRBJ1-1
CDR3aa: CASSGTTGSRGPAFF
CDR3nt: TGTGCCAGCAGTGGGACGACAGGCTCCCGGGGTCCCGCTTTCTTT

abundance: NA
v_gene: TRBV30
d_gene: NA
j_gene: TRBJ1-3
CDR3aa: CAWRLQGFGNTIYF
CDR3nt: TGTGCCTGGAGGCTACAGGGTTTCGGAAACACCATATATTTT

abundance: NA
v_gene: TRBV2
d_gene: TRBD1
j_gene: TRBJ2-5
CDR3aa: CASREGQGGTQYF
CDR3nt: TGTGCCAGCAGGGAGGGACAGGGCGGGACCCAGTACTTC

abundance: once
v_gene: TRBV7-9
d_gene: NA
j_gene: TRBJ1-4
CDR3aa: CASSLFGDRQSGLFF
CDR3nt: TGTGCCAGCAGCTTATTCGGTGACAGGCAAAGTGGACTGTTTTTT

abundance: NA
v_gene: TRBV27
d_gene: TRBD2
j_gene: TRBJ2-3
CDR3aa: CASSGLAGGLDTQYF
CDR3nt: TGTGCCAGCAGCGGACTAGCGGGGGGGTTAGATACGCAGTATTTT

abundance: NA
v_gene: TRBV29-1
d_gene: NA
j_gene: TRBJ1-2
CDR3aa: CSVGRSGVWGYTF
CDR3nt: TGCAGCGTTGGAAGGTCAGGGGTATGGGGCTACACCTTC

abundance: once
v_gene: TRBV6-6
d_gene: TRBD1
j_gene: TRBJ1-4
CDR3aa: CASRLTGTANEKLFF
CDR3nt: TGTGCCAGCAGGCTAACTGGGACAGCGAATGAAAAACTGTTTTTT

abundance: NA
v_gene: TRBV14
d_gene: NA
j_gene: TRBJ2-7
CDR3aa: CASSQAGYEQYF
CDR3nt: TGTGCCAGCAGCCAAGCGGGCTACGAGCAGTACTTC

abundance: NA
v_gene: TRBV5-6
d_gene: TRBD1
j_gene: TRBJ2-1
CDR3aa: CASSSGTGAYNEQFF
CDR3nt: TGTGCCAGCAGCTCGGGGACAGGGGCCTACAATGAGCAGTTCTTC

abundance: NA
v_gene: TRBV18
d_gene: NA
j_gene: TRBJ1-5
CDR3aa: CASSLQGNSNQPQHF
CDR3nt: TGTGCCAGCTCACTACAGGGAAATAGCAATCAGCCCCAGCATTTT

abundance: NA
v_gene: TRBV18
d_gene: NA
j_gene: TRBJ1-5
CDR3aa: CASSPRVPQGGNQPQHF
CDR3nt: TGTGCCAGCTCACCACGAGTTCCGCAGGGAGGAAATCAGCCCCAGCATTTT

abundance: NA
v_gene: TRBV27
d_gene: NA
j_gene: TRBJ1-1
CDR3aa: CASSRGTLATEAFF
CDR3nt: TGTGCCAGCAGTAGGGGGACGTTGGCCACTGAAGCTTTCTTT

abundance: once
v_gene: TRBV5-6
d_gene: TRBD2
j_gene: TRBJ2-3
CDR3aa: CASSLASGSSQADTQYF
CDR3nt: TGTGCCAGCAGCTTGGCTAGCGGGAGCTCCCAGGCAGATACGCAGTATTTT

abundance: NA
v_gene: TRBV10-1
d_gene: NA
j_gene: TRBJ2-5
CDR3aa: CASSATRGTQYF
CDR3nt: TGCGCCAGCAGTGCGACTAGAGGGACCCAGTACTTC

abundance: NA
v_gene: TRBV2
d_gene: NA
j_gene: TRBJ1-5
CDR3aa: CASSEGSGVWQPQHF
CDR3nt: TGTGCCAGCAGTGAAGGTAGCGGGGTTTGGCAGCCCCAGCATTTT

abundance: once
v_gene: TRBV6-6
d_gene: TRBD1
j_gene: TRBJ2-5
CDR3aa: CASSYSRTGEETQYF
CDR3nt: TGTGCCAGCAGTTACTCGCGGACAGGGGAGGAGACCCAGTACTTC